This TCR beta chain comes out of a study of regulatory T cells in long-lasting Graves disease. Study in general: Those with persistent Graves' disease had received antithyroid drugs for over 5 years with positive TSH receptor antibodies.

The CDR3 sequence is 14 residues long. Germline V gives CDR1 DFQATT, CDR2 SNEGSKA (reference sequence). V lost 5 bases to trimming and J lost 7 bases, with 20 bases between them. As to time point: persistent/refractory GD, antithyroid drugs over 5 years with positive TRAb. Following extraction of RNA from PBMCs, that RNA was used to make the TCR library. Nine milliliters of peripheral blood were taken and placed in EDTA tubes. Assembly of TCR beta libraries relied on iRepertoire HTBI primers together with Arm-PCR of CDR3 regions. TCRdb re-derived calls from the multiplex PCR reads in MiXCR, one entry per CDR3 protein. Among some 370,000 distinct CDR3 sequences listed, about 23% were seen once. Findings and caveats of the study: Persistent disease preferred TRBV28, TRBJ1-2 and TRBJ2-5; new disease, TRBV20-1 and TRBJ2-1. Whereas nearly 1,000 public clonotypes were shared by new patients, persistent patients shared more, at a few thousand.

Remarks on this clonotype: Its antigen is still unknown.

The V and J genes are TRBV20-1 and TRBJ2-5; D is perhaps TRBD2 (6 bases). The sample here was peripheral blood mononuclear cells (PBMCs), taken when the disease was refractory, from a patient treated with antithyroid drugs. This clonotype originated in a woman aged 40-49 years with Graves disease. The CDR3 protein is CSAGNRDFLRTQYF. CDR3 in DNA: TGCAGTGCTGGCAACCGGGACTTCTTACGGACCCAGTACTTC.